A single sample is the source of the 25 T cell receptor beta chains below, sequenced in a study of T cells after yellow fever vaccination. From the 5' RACE reads, TCRdb called clonotypes with MiXCR, one entry per CDR3 protein. This table has 600,000 to 750,000 distinct CDR3 sequences, over 9% appearing once. The sequencing used PBMCs, collected on the day of the yellow fever booster vaccination. These receptors were taken from a man aged 30 to 45 who received the YFV17D yellow fever vaccine.

The sample holds many counts of this clonotype. The rearrangement joins TRBV19 to TRBJ2-7; D unresolved. Trimming took off 3 bases at V and 9 bases at J, with 12 bases between the two ends. Germline V CDR1 and CDR2: LNHDA, SQIVND (reference sequence). This CDR3 spans 12 amino acids. As DNA, the CDR3 is TGTGCCAGTAGTATTACAGACTCCGTGCAGTACTTC. It translates to CASSITDSVQYF.

In this sample, this clonotype turned up a few times. The chain combines TRBV5-1 with TRBJ2-7; D is ambiguous. V was pared by 4 bases and J by 0 bases, with 20 bases between. The CDR3 consists of 17 residues. Germline CDR1 SGHRS, CDR2 YFSETQ. The CDR3 nucleotides are TGCGCCAGCAGCCTGGAAGGTTCGGAGCCCAGCTCCTACGAGCAGTACTTC. This codes for CASSLEGSEPSSYEQYF.

This clonotype was counted a few times. The rearrangement links TRBV27 to TRBJ2-7; tentative D call: TRBD2 (5 bases). Trimming removed 6 bases from V and 2 bases from J, with 8 bases in between. Per the germline V gene, CDR1 is MNHEY and CDR2 is SMNVEV (reference sequence). The CDR3 runs 12 residues. CDR3 sequence reads: CASRDFTYEQYF. The CDR3 coding sequence is TGTGCCAGCAGGGACTTCACCTACGAGCAGTACTTC.

Here the CDR3 reads CASSRTSISSYEQYF. The CDR3 coding sequence is TGTGCCAGCAGCAGAACCTCGATCTCTTCCTACGAGCAGTACTTC. The chain carries TRBV12-3 or TRBV12-4 and TRBJ2-7; D ambiguous. The CDR3 extends over 15 amino acids. Deletions cut 6 bases from V and 1 base from J, with 16 bases between.

V is TRBV20-1 and J is TRBJ1-2; D unresolved. Germline CDR1 DFQATT, CDR2 SNEGSKA (reference sequence). The CDR3 has 14 amino acids. V shed 6 bases and J shed 4 bases, with 18 bases lying between them. This CDR3 reads CSAIQSNTLYGYTF. In DNA form, the CDR3 reads TGCAGTGCCATACAATCGAATACTCTCTATGGCTACACCTTC.

As regards this clonotype: The missing conserved phenylalanine or tryptophan at the end of this CDR3 makes a read error likely. This chain joins TRBV7-2 and TRBJ1-5; D is unresolved. With 0 bases removed from V and 0 bases from J, the gap between germline ends came to 0 bases. The germline CDR1 and CDR2 sequences are SGHTA and FQGNSA. This CDR3 has 13 residues. The CDR3 loop is CASSLASNQPQHS. The CDR3 DNA reads as TGTGCCAGCAGCTTAGCTAGCAATCAGCCCCAGCATTCT.

The chain combines TRBV27 with TRBJ2-7; possibly TRBD1 or TRBD2 for D (6 bases each). This CDR3 comprises 14 residues. The V end lost 3 bases, the J end lost 2 bases, and 11 bases lay between the germline ends. Germline loops: CDR1 MNHEY, CDR2 SMNVEV (reference sequence). CDR3 loop: CASSLYGGAYEQYF. The CDR3 DNA reads as TGTGCCAGCAGTTTGTACGGGGGCGCCTACGAGCAGTACTTC.

The chain joins TRBV6-2 or TRBV6-3 to TRBJ2-2; the D is unclear. The V gene's germline CDR1 is MNHEY and CDR2 SVGEGT. This CDR3 is built from 15 residues. V was cut by 3 bases and J by 6 bases, with 14 bases left in between. This CDR3 reads CASSYVLKYAGELFF. The DNA of the CDR3 is TGTGCCAGCAGTTATGTCTTGAAGTACGCCGGGGAGCTGTTTTTT.

The V and J genes are TRBV6-4 and TRBJ1-1; 7 positions agree with TRBD1. Germline loops: CDR1 MRHNA, CDR2 SNTAGT. J gave up 1 base and V 2 bases, and 13 bases lay outside the gene matches. This CDR3 region has 18 residues. The CDR3 spells CASSDLGQVRLSNTEAFF. CDR3 DNA sequence: TGTGCCAGCAGTGACCTAGGACAGGTCCGACTTTCGAACACTGAAGCTTTCTTT.

This clonotype was seen a few times. This chain uses TRBV28 with TRBJ1-1, with D uncertain. The V and J ends lost 5 bases and 0 bases respectively, with 19 bases between them. The CDR3 consists of 17 residues. CDR1 and CDR2 from the germline V gene are MDHEN and SYDVKM. The CDR3 sequence: CASSRLGSGLMNTEAFF. The CDR3 DNA sequence: TGTGCCAGCAGTCGACTTGGGAGCGGGCTCATGAACACTGAAGCTTTCTTT.

The table lists this clonotype with a few counts. CDR3: CASSSGQGSYNSPLHF. The DNA of the CDR3 is TGTGCCAGCAGTTCGGGACAGGGCTCCTATAATTCACCCCTCCACTTT. The chain employs TRBV28 and TRBJ1-6; 9 bases line up with TRBD1. Germline-derived CDR1 and CDR2 are MDHEN and SYDVKM. The CDR3 sequence is 16 residues long. The V and J ends lost 4 bases and 0 bases, in that order; junction bases with no gene match: 1.

This clonotype showed up many times. The chain recombines TRBV6-2 or TRBV6-3 with TRBJ2-3, with 7 bases identical to TRBD2. Trimming took 8 bases from V and 0 from J; bases not matched to a gene: 11. Germline values: CDR1 MNHEY, CDR2 SVGEGT. The CDR3 consists of 16 residues. The CDR3: CASGSPSGISTDTQYF. The CDR3 DNA sequence: TGTGCCAGCGGAAGCCCAAGCGGGATTAGCACAGATACGCAGTATTTT.

Many counts were recorded for this clonotype. This chain uses TRBV4-2 with TRBJ2-1; D gene ambiguous. Trimming shortened V by 1 base and J by 5 bases, and 9 bases separated the two germline ends. Germline CDR1 and CDR2: LGHNA and YNFKEQ. This CDR3 comprises 14 residues. The CDR3 loop is CASSQGGVDNEQFF. Written as DNA, the CDR3 is TGTGCCAGCAGCCAAGGCGGCGTAGACAATGAGCAGTTCTTC.

J is TRBJ2-1 and V is TRBV7-2; 12 bases are shared with TRBD2. Germline V gene data show CDR1 as SGHTA and CDR2 as FQGNSA. The CDR3 has 15 amino acids. With V trimmed by 5 bases and J by 6 bases, 5 bases remained unmatched. The CDR3 reads CASSRLAGGSNEQFF. CDR3 DNA: TGTGCCAGCAGCCGTCTAGCGGGAGGGTCCAATGAGCAGTTCTTC.

This clonotype turned up a few times. This chain connects TRBV7-2 to TRBJ1-6, with 10 positions matching TRBD1. Germline V gene lookup returns CDR1 SGHTA and CDR2 FQGNSA. The CDR3 is 16 amino acids. V dropped 3 bases and J dropped 2; count of bases not matched to a gene: 1. The CDR3 region has the DNA TGTGCCAGCAGCTTGGGGACAGGGGCCTATAATTCACCCCTCCACTTT. The encoded protein is CASSLGTGAYNSPLHF.

The chain's CDR3 is CSALQGARYEQYF. Here the CDR3 DNA reads TGCAGTGCGTTACAGGGGGCGCGATACGAGCAGTACTTC. This chain uses TRBV20-1 with TRBJ2-7, with TRBD1 matching over 9 bases. Per the germline V gene, CDR1 is DFQATT and CDR2 is SNEGSKA (reference sequence). The CDR3 sequence is 13 residues long. The junction had 7 bases not matched to a gene; V was cut back by 6 bases and J by 4 bases.

The CDR3, as DNA: TGTGCCAGCAGCGTAAGGCAGGGGTTCATCGATGCCACAGATACGCAGTATTTT. This encodes CASSVRQGFIDATDTQYF. The V gene is TRBV9, the J gene TRBJ2-3; TRBD1 might be the D (6 bases). In germline, CDR1 is SGDLS, CDR2 YYNGEE. This CDR3 is 18 amino acids long. The V end lost 1 base, the J end lost 2 bases, and 20 bases lay between the germline ends.

This clonotype was observed a few times. The V call is TRBV7-8, the J call TRBJ2-5; TRBD2 agrees at 8 bases. J lost 4 bases, V lost 3 bases, and 10 bases had no gene match. Germline assignment: CDR1 SGHVS and CDR2 FQNEAQ. The CDR3 contains 16 residues. CDR3 in DNA: TGTGCCAGCAGCTTTCAACTAGCGGAAGGGCCAGAGACCCAGTACTTC. This sequence encodes CASSFQLAEGPETQYF.

V gene TRBV28 combines with J gene TRBJ1-4, with D maybe TRBD1 (6 bases). V shed 5 bases and J shed 8 bases, with 27 bases lying between them. In germline, CDR1 is MDHEN, CDR2 SYDVKM. There are 18 residues in the CDR3. CDR3 sequence (DNA): TGTGCCAGCAGTCACCTCCGGGACCAGGGGCTGGAACGCGAAAAACTGTTTTTT. Translation gives CASSHLRDQGLEREKLFF.

This clonotype was found a few times. This rearrangement joins TRBV27 to TRBJ1-5; possibly TRBD1 for D (5 bases). The V and J ends lost 6 bases and 7 bases respectively, with 13 bases between them. The length of the CDR3 is 13 residues. Germline CDR1 MNHEY, CDR2 SMNVEV (reference sequence). The CDR3 region has the DNA TGTGCCAGCAGCCGAGGGGTGAGGCAGCCCCAGCATTTT. Amino acid sequence: CASSRGVRQPQHF.

The chain joins TRBV21-1 to TRBJ1-2; the DNA was not used to check the table's D call, TRBD1. TRBV21-1 is reported as a pseudogene. This CDR3 comprises 15 residues. CDR3 nucleotides: TGTGCCAGCAGCAAAGTTGCCAGGGTAGAGGATGGCTACACCTTC. Amino acid sequence: CASSKVARVEDGYTF.

This clonotype appeared a few times. This chain connects TRBV6-5 to TRBJ2-1; D call uncertain. The V gene lost 2 bases and the J gene lost 7 bases, with 6 bases spanning the gap. Germline V gene data show CDR1 as MNHEY and CDR2 as SVGAGI. The CDR3 sequence is 12 residues long. The CDR3 spells CASSYTKNEQFF. The DNA of the CDR3 is TGTGCCAGCAGTTACACCAAGAATGAGCAGTTCTTC.

V usage is TRBV5-1 and J usage is TRBJ2-5, with a possible D match to TRBD2 (6 bases). The V gene lost 0 bases and the J gene lost 2 bases, with 8 bases spanning the gap. Germline-derived CDR1 and CDR2 are SGHRS and YFSETQ. The CDR3 totals 14 residues. CDR3: CASSLGGRQETQYF. The CDR3 nucleotides read TGCGCCAGCAGCTTGGGGGGGAGGCAAGAGACCCAGTACTTC.

The rearrangement links TRBV5-1 to TRBJ1-1; 9 positions match TRBD1. This CDR3 region has 16 residues. Trimming cost V 4 bases and J 0 bases; bases outside gene matches: 7. Germline V gene sequence: CDR1 SGHRS, CDR2 YFSETQ. Written as DNA, the CDR3 is TGCGCCAGCAGCCCCCGACAGGGGGTCATGAACACTGAAGCTTTCTTT. The encoded protein is CASSPRQGVMNTEAFF.

The V gene is TRBV20-1, the J gene TRBJ2-5; 10 bases align to TRBD2. The CDR3 loop spans 14 amino acids. Trimming took 6 bases from V and 7 from J; bases not matched to a gene: 11. The germline V gene has CDR1 DFQATT and CDR2 SNEGSKA (reference sequence). In DNA form, the CDR3 reads TGCAGTGCGGCAGGACTAGCGGCTTCATGGACCCAGTACTTC. Its protein product is CSAAGLAASWTQYF.